The sequence of this TCR beta chain was determined in a study of T cells expressing NK-cell markers. Study at large: The authors derived TCR beta repertoires from sorted CD3+CD56+NKG2C+, CD3+CD56+NKG2C- and CD3+CD56-NKG2C+ T cells. Among eight sequenced donors, seven carried HCMV seropositivity while one was seronegative. Study-wide results and limits: Dominant NKG2C+ clonotypes accounted for roughly 1.0-8% of CD8+ T cells in a handful of donors. The study left the HCMV specificity of expanded NKG2C+ T cell clones unresolved.

As to this clonotype: Its antigen remains unknown.

The CDR3 consists of 16 residues. TCRdb reworked the 5' RACE reads into one entry per CDR3 protein, no DNA. There are some 600,000 distinct CDR3 sequences in the sample, with approximately 3.6% held by the top ten. Sequences were obtained from blood T cells: a sorted CD56 or NKG2C T cell subset, CD4+ or CD8+ T cells, or bulk PBMC T cells (not recorded which). This clonotype was obtained from a man between 18 and 29 years old in good health. This chain connects TRBV12-3 or TRBV12-4 to TRBJ1-6. CDR3 sequence: CASSFGGLGNNSPLHF.